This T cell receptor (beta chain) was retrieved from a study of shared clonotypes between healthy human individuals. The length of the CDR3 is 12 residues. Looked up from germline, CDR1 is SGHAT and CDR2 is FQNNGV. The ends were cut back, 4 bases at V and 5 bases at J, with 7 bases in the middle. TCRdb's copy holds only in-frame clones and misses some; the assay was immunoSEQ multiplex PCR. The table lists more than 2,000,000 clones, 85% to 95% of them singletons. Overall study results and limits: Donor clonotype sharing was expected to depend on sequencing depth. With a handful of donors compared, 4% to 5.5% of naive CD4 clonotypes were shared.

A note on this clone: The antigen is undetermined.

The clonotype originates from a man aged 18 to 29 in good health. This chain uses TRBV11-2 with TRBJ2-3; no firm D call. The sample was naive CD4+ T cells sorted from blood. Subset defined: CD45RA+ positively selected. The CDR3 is CASSSWVDTQYF. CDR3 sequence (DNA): TGTGCCAGCAGCTCGTGGGTAGATACGCAGTATTTT.